Reported below is one T cell receptor beta chain. Its antigen remains unidentified. The primer mix had 60 Vbeta and 13 Jbeta primers. Sequencing was performed with immunoSEQ multiplex PCR; in TCRdb, only in-frame clones are kept and a portion is missing. Altogether more than 200,000 clones are present, 60% to 85% being singletons, with the ten largest covering 15%. This record comes from a study of cytomegalovirus exposure and HLA in healthy donors. In the study overall: There were 70 million to 95 million unique TCRs (from HLA-typed donors) in an early data release.

The germline V gene has CDR1 MGHRA and CDR2 YSYEKL. CDR3 size: 17 residues. After removal of 3 bases from V and 0 bases from J, the junction contained 7 bases not matched to a gene. Whole-study results and caveats: According to the study, about 180 TCR beta chains were cytomegalovirus-associated. The presence/absence work took it that sequencing depth was about the same across donors. Among TCR sequences, most were rare, though some public TCRs appeared in many donors.

The chain employs TRBV4-1 and TRBJ1-2, with TRBD1 matching 10 bases. The source is a man in his forties in good health and CMV-seronegative. Sequenced: PBMCs. The chain's CDR3 is CASSHPGTGDPNYGYTF. CDR3 DNA: TGCGCCAGCAGCCACCCCGGGACAGGGGATCCTAACTATGGCTACACCTTC.